This entry describes one T cell receptor (beta chain). These data originate in a study of blood T cell repertoires in COVID-19. About the research overall: The analysed material was cDNA or gDNA that came from T cells, B-cell-depleted T cells, or PBMCs.

Per the original data handling: Amplification of reference gene primers provided the estimated nucleated cell counts. Here immunoSEQ multiplex PCR was the method, and the copy in TCRdb shows in-frame clones only, minus some. V and J calls and clone size are given by that table; D and trimming were obtained from the DNA. The sample includes 140,000 or so clones, about nine tenths of them seen just once. CDR1 is SNHLY, CDR2 FYNNEI, per germline. J lost 0 bases, V lost 5 bases, and 3 bases had no gene match. The CDR3 has 16 residues. The TCR sequence derives from a woman aged 80 or over with acute or convalescent COVID-19. The chain is built from TRBV2 and TRBJ2-6, with 8 bases identical to TRBD1. Sequencing used peripheral blood. The CDR3 region is CASSQDRGSGANVLTF. As DNA, the CDR3 is TGTGCCAGCAGTCAAGACAGGGGCTCTGGGGCCAACGTCCTGACTTTC.